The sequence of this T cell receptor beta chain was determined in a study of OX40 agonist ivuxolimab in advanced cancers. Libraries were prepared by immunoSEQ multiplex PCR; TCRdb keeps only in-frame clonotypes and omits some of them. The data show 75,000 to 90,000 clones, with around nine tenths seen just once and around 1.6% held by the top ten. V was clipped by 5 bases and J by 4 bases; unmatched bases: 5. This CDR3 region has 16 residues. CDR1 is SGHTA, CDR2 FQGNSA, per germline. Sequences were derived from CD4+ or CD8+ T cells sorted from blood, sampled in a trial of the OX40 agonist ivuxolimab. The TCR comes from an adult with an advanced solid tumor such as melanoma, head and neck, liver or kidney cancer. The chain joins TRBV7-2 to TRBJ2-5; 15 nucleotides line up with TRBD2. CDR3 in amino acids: CASSAGLAGGSETQYF. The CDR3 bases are TGTGCCAGCAGCGCGGGACTAGCGGGAGGTTCAGAGACCCAGTACTTC.